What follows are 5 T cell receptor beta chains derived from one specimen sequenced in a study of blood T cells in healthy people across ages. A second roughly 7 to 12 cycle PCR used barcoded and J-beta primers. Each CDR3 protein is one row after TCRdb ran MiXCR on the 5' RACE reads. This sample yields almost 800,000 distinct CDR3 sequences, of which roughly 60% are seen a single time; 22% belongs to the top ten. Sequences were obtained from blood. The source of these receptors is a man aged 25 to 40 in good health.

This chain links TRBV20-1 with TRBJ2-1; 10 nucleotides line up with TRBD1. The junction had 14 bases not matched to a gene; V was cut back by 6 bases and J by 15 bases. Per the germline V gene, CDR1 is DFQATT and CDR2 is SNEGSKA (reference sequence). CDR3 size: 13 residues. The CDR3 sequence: CSANRPDRGLRFF. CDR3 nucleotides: TGCAGTGCCAATCGCCCAGACAGGGGGCTTCGGTTCTTC.

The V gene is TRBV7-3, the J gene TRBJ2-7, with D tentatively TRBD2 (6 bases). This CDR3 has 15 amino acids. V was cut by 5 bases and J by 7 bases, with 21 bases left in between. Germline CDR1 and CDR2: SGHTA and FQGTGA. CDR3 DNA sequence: TGTGCCAGCAGCCCCGGTGGTGGGGACTTTTTTGAGCAGTACTTC. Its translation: CASSPGGGDFFEQYF.

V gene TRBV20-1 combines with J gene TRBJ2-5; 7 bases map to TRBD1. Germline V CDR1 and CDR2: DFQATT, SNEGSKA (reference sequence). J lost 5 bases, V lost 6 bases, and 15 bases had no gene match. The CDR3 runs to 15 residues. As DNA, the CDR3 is TGCAGTGCCACGACCAGACAGGGCTCAGGGGAGACCCAGTACTTC. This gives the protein CSATTRQGSGETQYF.

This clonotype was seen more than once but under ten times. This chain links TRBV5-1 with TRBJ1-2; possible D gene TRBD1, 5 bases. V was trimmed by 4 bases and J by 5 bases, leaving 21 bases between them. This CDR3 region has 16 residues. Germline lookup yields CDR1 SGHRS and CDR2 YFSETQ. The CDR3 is CASSHRGGATRYGYTF. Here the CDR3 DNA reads TGCGCCAGCAGCCACCGAGGTGGGGCCACTAGGTATGGCTACACCTTC.

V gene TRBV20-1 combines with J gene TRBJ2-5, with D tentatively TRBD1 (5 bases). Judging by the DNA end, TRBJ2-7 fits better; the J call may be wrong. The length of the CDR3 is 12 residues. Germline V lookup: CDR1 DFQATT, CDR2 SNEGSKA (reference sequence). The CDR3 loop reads CSARRGRYEQYF. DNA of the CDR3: TGCAGTGCTAGAAGGGGCCGCTACGAGCAGTACTTC.